A single sample gave rise to the 24 T cell receptor beta chains below, sequenced in a study of blood T cell repertoires in COVID-19. Assay: immunoSEQ multiplex PCR; the TCRdb copy retains only in-frame clones and omits some. The sample includes over 200,000 clones, around 86% of them seen just once. Sequenced sample: peripheral blood. The receptor source for this set is a middle-aged man who had recovered from COVID-19.

The rearrangement links TRBV7-8 to TRBJ2-5; 8 bases map to TRBD2. This CDR3 region has 17 residues. The V and J ends lost 7 bases and 2 bases, in that order; junction bases with no gene match: 15. Germline loops: CDR1 SGHVS, CDR2 FQNEAQ. Here the CDR3 reads CASTKVRGGMTQETQYF. In DNA, the CDR3 is TGTGCCAGCACGAAAGTACGGGGGGGGATGACGCAAGAGACCCAGTACTTC.

The J gene is TRBJ2-1, the V gene TRBV10-3; no clear D gene. Germline V gene sequence: CDR1 ENHRY, CDR2 SYGVKD. V was trimmed by 6 bases and J by 0 bases, leaving 9 bases between them. The CDR3 is 14 residues long. The CDR3 loop reads CAIRPRGSYNEQFF. DNA for the CDR3: TGTGCCATCAGGCCGCGCGGCTCCTACAATGAGCAGTTCTTC.

The table lists this clone with a few counts. This chain links TRBV9 with TRBJ2-3, with D uncertain. The germline V gene encodes CDR1 SGDLS and CDR2 YYNGEE. The CDR3 spans 16 residues. Trimming removed 4 bases from V and 2 bases from J, with 17 bases in between. CDR3 sequence reads: CASSPASRADTDTQYF. The DNA for the CDR3 is TGTGCCAGCAGCCCCGCCTCGCGAGCTGACACAGATACGCAGTATTTT.

The gene calls are TRBV27 and TRBJ1-2; TRBD1 aligns across 7 bases. The germline CDR1 and CDR2 sequences are MNHEY and SMNVEV (reference sequence). The junction had 7 bases not matched to a gene; V was cut back by 6 bases and J by 6 bases. This CDR3 comprises 13 residues. CDR3 residues: CASRADRVDGYTF. In DNA, the CDR3 is TGTGCCAGCAGAGCCGACAGGGTCGATGGCTACACCTTC.

The V call is TRBV5-4, the J call TRBJ2-7; tentatively, D is TRBD2 (6 bases). CDR3 size: 15 residues. V lost 4 bases, J lost 0 bases, and 14 bases lay in between. Germline lookup yields CDR1 SGHNT and CDR2 YYREEE (reference sequence). In nucleotides, the CDR3 is TGTGCCAGCAGCCCCCGCAGCGGGTCCTCCTACGAGCAGTACTTC. This gives the protein CASSPRSGSSYEQYF.

The V and J genes are TRBV6-5 and TRBJ1-1; D remains ambiguous. CDR1 is MNHEY, CDR2 SVGAGI, per germline. The CDR3 is 14 amino acids. V was cut by 4 bases and J by 11 bases, with 20 bases left in between. The CDR3 loop reads CASSSAIGRSGAFF. The CDR3 coding sequence is TGTGCCAGCAGTTCTGCCATAGGTCGTTCGGGTGCTTTCTTT.

This clone was seen a single time. This sequence joins TRBV27 and TRBJ2-3; TRBD2 aligns across 9 bases. Germline V lookup: CDR1 MNHEY, CDR2 SMNVEV (reference sequence). J was trimmed by 2 bases and V by 5 bases; bases with no gene match: 8. CDR3 length: 16 residues. The CDR3 nucleotides read TGTGCCAGCAGTAGCAAGCGGGGGGACGACACAGATACGCAGTATTTT. Its translation is CASSSKRGDDTDTQYF.

This sequence joins TRBV12-5 and TRBJ1-5; D gene ambiguous. Germline V gene sequence: CDR1 LGHNT, CDR2 FRNRAP. V lost 3 bases to trimming and J lost 7 bases, with 10 bases between them. The CDR3 runs 13 residues. The CDR3, as DNA: TGTGCTAGTGGTTTTCCAAACAGCCAGCCCCAGCATTTT. Translating gives CASGFPNSQPQHF.

V gene TRBV11-1 combines with J gene TRBJ2-5; the D is unclear. The CDR3 extends over 12 amino acids. Germline V lookup: CDR1 SGHAT, CDR2 FQDESV (reference sequence). V dropped 2 bases and J dropped 7 bases, with 8 bases sitting between them. The CDR3 protein is CASSLPGATQYF. CDR3 DNA sequence: TGTGCCAGCAGCTTACCCGGAGCGACCCAGTACTTC.

The gene calls are TRBV21-1 and TRBJ2-5; the table calls TRBD1, which could not be checked here. TRBV21-1 is listed as a pseudogene. This CDR3 has 16 amino acids. This chain's CDR3 is CASSRHSNRYQETQYF. CDR3 DNA sequence: TGTGCCAGCAGCAGACATAGTAACCGGTACCAAGAGACCCAGTACTTC.

The chain is built from TRBV27 and TRBJ1-4; 7 bases align to TRBD1. V shed 5 bases, J shed 4 bases, and the junction held 4 bases outside the gene matches. The CDR3 spans 14 residues. Per the germline V gene, CDR1 is MNHEY and CDR2 is SMNVEV (reference sequence). The CDR3: CASSHRGFNEKLFF. The DNA of the CDR3 is TGTGCCAGCAGTCACAGGGGATTTAATGAAAAACTGTTTTTT.

V and J are TRBV6-5 and TRBJ1-5; D ambiguous. From germline, CDR1 is MNHEY and CDR2 SVGAGI. The CDR3 has 12 residues. V lost 4 bases to trimming and J lost 9 bases, with 10 bases between them. CDR3 region: CASSLRRGPQHF. The CDR3 DNA reads TGTGCCAGCAGTTTACGGCGCGGGCCCCAGCATTTT.

The chain carries TRBV7-8 and TRBJ2-7, with no clear D. Germline V lookup: CDR1 SGHVS, CDR2 FQNEAQ. CDR3 length equals 12 residues. V lost 3 bases and J lost 4, with 7 bases in between. DNA for the CDR3: TGTGCCAGCAGCTTCTACGGGTACGAGCAGTACTTC. This translates into CASSFYGYEQYF.

The rearrangement joins TRBV5-4 to TRBJ2-7, with TRBD2 matching 8 bases. The junction had 6 bases not matched to a gene; V was cut back by 5 bases and J by 5 bases. CDR1 is SGHNT and CDR2 is YYREEE in the germline V gene (reference sequence). The CDR3 is made up of 13 amino acids. The CDR3 sequence: CASRAGTSNEQYF. The CDR3 nucleotides read TGTGCCAGCAGGGCCGGGACTAGTAACGAGCAGTACTTC.

A single count supports this clone. The chain couples TRBV10-2 to TRBJ2-3, with D possibly matching TRBD2 (5 bases). Deletions cut 7 bases from V and 4 bases from J, with 15 bases between. There are 14 residues in the CDR3. Germline V gene sequence: CDR1 WSHSY, CDR2 SAAADI. CDR3 amino acids: CASTGAVLADTQYF. DNA for the CDR3: TGCGCCAGCACCGGAGCGGTATTAGCAGATACGCAGTATTTT.

This chain joins TRBV4-3 and TRBJ1-1; D unclear. The CDR3 contains 15 residues. V lost 1 base and J lost 3, with 12 bases in between. Germline CDR1 LGHNA, CDR2 YSLEER. The CDR3 protein is CASSQVEGGYTEAFF. The CDR3, as DNA: TGCGCCAGCAGCCAAGTTGAGGGAGGGTACACTGAAGCTTTCTTT.

As for this clone: A read error may produce the germline difference seen at one junction end. This sequence joins TRBV5-6 and TRBJ2-7, with D unclear. CDR1 is SGHDT and CDR2 is YYEEEE in the germline V gene. The CDR3 totals 9 residues. This CDR3 is CASITPEIF. For the CDR3, the DNA is TGTGCCAGCATCACCCCCGAGATCTTC.

The chain recombines TRBV6-2 or TRBV6-3 with TRBJ1-1; 8 nucleotides align to TRBD1. This CDR3 contains 11 residues. With 6 bases clipped from V and 9 bases from J, the junction kept 3 bases outside the gene matches. Germline V gene data show CDR1 as MNHEY and CDR2 as SVGEGT. CDR3 sequence: CASSAGGQAFF. The CDR3 DNA is TGTGCCAGCAGCGCAGGGGGCCAAGCTTTCTTT.

This chain links TRBV6-6 with TRBJ2-4; TRBD1 aligns across 7 bases. CDR1 is MNHNY and CDR2 is SVGAGI in the germline V gene (reference sequence). This CDR3 comprises 18 residues. The trim removed 5 bases at V and 1 base at J, leaving 14 bases unmatched. CDR3 residues: CASSPTGSGIRAKNIQYF. The CDR3 region has the DNA TGTGCCAGCAGTCCGACAGGGTCAGGGATACGGGCCAAAAACATTCAGTACTTC.

CDR3 region: CASSQERGLTPYEQYF. The CDR3, as DNA: TGTGCCAGCAGCCAAGAACGAGGACTTACACCCTACGAGCAGTACTTC. The V gene is TRBV4-2, the J gene TRBJ2-7, with D perhaps matching TRBD2 (5 bases). The CDR3 has 16 amino acids. From germline, CDR1 is LGHNA and CDR2 YNFKEQ. The V end lost 0 bases, the J end lost 2 bases, and 14 bases lay between the germline ends.

The V and J genes are TRBV9 and TRBJ2-1; 12 bases align to TRBD2. CDR3 length: 18 amino acids. Germline lookup yields CDR1 SGDLS and CDR2 YYNGEE. Trimming took 4 bases from V and 0 from J; bases not matched to a gene: 8. The CDR3 spells CASSPRLAGVSSYNEQFF. CDR3 coding DNA: TGTGCCAGCAGCCCCCGACTAGCGGGGGTTTCCTCCTACAATGAGCAGTTCTTC.

The sample holds one count of this clone. This chain connects TRBV3-1 (or the pseudogene TRBV3-2) to TRBJ2-1, with a weak D call TRBD2 (7 bases). Deletions cut 5 bases from V and 0 bases from J, with 11 bases between. The CDR3 is 15 amino acids. CDR1 LGHDT and CDR2 YNNKEL come from the germline V gene (reference sequence). CDR3 in DNA: TGTGCCAGCAGCTCACGGGGGGCCTCCTACAATGAGCAGTTCTTC. It translates to CASSSRGASYNEQFF.

In its sample, this clone was seen once. The CDR3 region has the DNA TGTGCCAGCAGCTTTGTCGGAGCTCGTCTCTCTGGAAACACCATATATTTT. It codes for CASSFVGARLSGNTIYF. The rearrangement links TRBV7-8 to TRBJ1-3; D not resolved. Germline CDR1 and CDR2: SGHVS and FQNEAQ. The CDR3 length is 17 residues. Trimming removed 3 bases from V and 0 bases from J, with 15 bases in between. Variable domain in full (rest from reference TRBV7-8 and TRBJ1-3): GAGVSQSPRYKVAKRGQDVALRCDPISGHVSLFWYQQALGQGPEFLTYFQNEAQLDKSGLPSDRFFAERPEGSVSTLKIQRTQQEDSAVYLCASSFVGARLSGNTIYFGEGSWLTVV.

V gene TRBV6-5 combines with J gene TRBJ2-5; tentatively, D is TRBD2 (5 bases). Germline-derived CDR1 and CDR2 are MNHEY and SVGAGI. V was clipped by 6 bases and J by 5 bases, with 13 bases between them. CDR3 size: 13 residues. CDR3 region: CASSWGARETQYF. The CDR3 bases are TGTGCCAGCAGCTGGGGAGCACGGGAGACCCAGTACTTC.